This T cell receptor (beta chain) was obtained from a study of T cells in Graves' hyperthyroidism and ophthalmopathy. About the study: Peripheral blood was obtained at initial diagnosis, preceding any treatment. General study results and limits: Ophthalmopathy prediction by the model preceded onset by a median approximately six months.

This CDR3 contains 15 residues. The germline gives CDR1 KGHDR, CDR2 SFDVKD. The V gene end was trimmed by 4 bases and the J gene end by 5 bases; junction bases not matched to a gene: 8. With respect to this clonotype: The target antigen is unknown.

Patients aged 18 to 65 had newly diagnosed hyperthyroidism of under 2 months' duration. RNA transcripts were the template for amplifying TCR beta CDR3 regions. The HTBI set primed first-round TCR CDR3 RT-PCR. Via MiXCR, TCRdb re-called the multiplex PCR reads, giving one row per CDR3 protein. The data hold 550,000 to 600,000 distinct CDR3 sequences, with approximately 15% observed a single time. Sequencing was done on a sample of blood. V usage is TRBV24-1 and J usage is TRBJ2-7, with TRBD1 matching 9 bases. This clonotype originated in a young woman with Graves' hyperthyroidism. For the CDR3, the DNA is TGTGCCACCAGTGACTCAAGGACAGGGGACAACGAGCAGTACTTC. It yields the protein CATSDSRTGDNEQYF.